Listed below are T cell receptor beta chains from one sample, sequenced in a study of T cell changes during pregnancy in multiple sclerosis. Produced via immunoSEQ multiplex PCR; TCRdb's table is partial and in-frame only. The data show 73,000 or so clones, about 90% seen once. Here the sequenced sample was peripheral blood, taken in the second trimester of pregnancy. These receptors all stem from a female donor with multiple sclerosis, enrolled in a pregnancy study. Each CDR3 is given with its conserved first and last residue.

V: TRBV7-3
CDR3: CASTATGLAGDTQYF

V: TRBV6-1
CDR3: CASVGTGGTEAFF

V: TRBV5-4
CDR3: CASSTRQGNSPLHF

V: TRBV13
CDR3: CASSLQGSGNTIYF

V: TRBV5-5
CDR3: CASRRQGPGNEQFF

V: TRBV19
CDR3: CASARGQRTDTQYF

V: TRBV6-6
CDR3: CASSPGGSVEQYF

V: TRBV4-3
CDR3: CASSQGQGSTGELFF

V: TRBV5-1
CDR3: CASSFGDRGTATNEKLFF

V: TRBV7-3
CDR3: CASSLGPNQPQHF

V: TRBV7-3
CDR3: CASSPTSSGSNTGELFF

V: TRBV7-8
CDR3: CASSPLHGTSNTEAFF

V: TRBV6-5
CDR3: CASSYPTSGADEQFF

V: TRBV18
CDR3: CASFTTGGDTYNEQFF

V: TRBV6-1
CDR3: CASRERQGARVGNEKLFF

V: TRBV7-2
CDR3: CASSLVPAGEQYF

V: TRBV7-9
CDR3: CASTRGRSETQYF

V: TRBV9
CDR3: CASEAGSANTGELFF

V: TRBV7-2
CDR3: CASSLDGVESREQFF

V: TRBV10-3
CDR3: CAISEPGSSYEQYF

V: TRBV2
CDR3: CASSERDEQYF

V: TRBV29-1
CDR3: CSVERENTEAFF

V: TRBV9
CDR3: CASSPRTGDEQYF

V: TRBV5-1
CDR3: CASSSGTGGTAEAFF

V: TRBV7-8
CDR3: CASSLLKTGGFYEQYF

V: TRBV6-5
CDR3: CASSPTRETGELFF

V: TRBV5-5
CDR3: CASSFAQEGGYTF

V: TRBV4-2
CDR3: CASSQPGETQYF

V: TRBV6-5
CDR3: CASSYTVAGGIDTQYF

V: TRBV6-4
CDR3: CASSDQGQVNTGELFF

V: TRBV11-2
CDR3: CASRLNRVGTEAFF

V: TRBV19
CDR3: CASQRSPGQGGGNQPQHF

V: TRBV9
CDR3: CASSVRGGDTDTQYF

V: TRBV19
CDR3: CASSTAGSGANVLTF

V: TRBV6-4
CDR3: CASSAIAHSSYNEQFF

V: TRBV11-2
CDR3: CASSLGSLARYNEQFF

V: TRBV14
CDR3: CASSQEIVVGREQYF

V: TRBV7-2
CDR3: CASSLGVGPQETQYF

V: TRBV7-6
CDR3: CASSLWAPGTEFSGANVLTF

V: TRBV25-1
CDR3: CATSGTDLSYEQYF

V: TRBV5-1
CDR3: CASSSGTGRNTIYF

V: TRBV27
CDR3: CASTPTGDFNEKLFF

V: TRBV19
CDR3: CASSNAAPLQTGPGNTIYF

V: TRBV14
CDR3: CASSPQGVYGYTF

V: TRBV2
CDR3: CAGKRGSRVTGELFF

V: TRBV28
CDR3: CASSPHRNLQQGKAFF

V: TRBV6-1
CDR3: CASERLYEQYF

V: TRBV10-3
CDR3: CAIRAGPGEPQHF

V: TRBV12-5
CDR3: CASGLDRGTGAPTDTQYF